This is a list of T cell receptor beta chains from one sample in a study of vaccination and CD4 T cells after COVID-19. Antigen specificity for these receptors is unknown. One entry per CDR3 protein, called by TCRdb with MiXCR from the PCR reads. In the table there are approximately 15,000 distinct CDR3 sequences, around 75% of which are singletons. This sample comprised CD4+ T cells from blood, cultured in vitro, obtained after SARS-CoV-2 vaccination. These receptors were taken from a human donor who received a COVID-19 vaccine. The CDR3 runs from the conserved cysteine through the conserved F or W. D genes are given only for firm matches. Expanded clones get a size class; other rows say once, few or many, or leave the size out.

.,TRBJ2-2,once,TRBV7-3,TGTGCCAGCAGCAAGGAGGGAACGAAGCTGTTTTTT,CASSKEGTKLFF
.,TRBJ2-5,.,TRBV19,TGTGCCAGTAGTATTTCACTGCTCCAAGAGACCCAGTACTTC,CASSISLLQETQYF
.,TRBJ1-5,.,TRBV20-1,TGCAGTGTTGTGTACGGAGAAAAATATAGCGATCAGCCCCAGCATTTT,CSVVYGEKYSDQPQHF
.,TRBJ1-5,.,TRBV24-1,TGTGCCACCAGTGACTCGATGGGGGTAAGCAATCAGCCCCAGCATTTT,CATSDSMGVSNQPQHF
TRBD1,TRBJ1-1,.,TRBV25-1,TGTGCCAGCAGTCAGGGGGTGAGGAACACTGAAGCTTTCTTT,CASSQGVRNTEAFF
.,TRBJ2-2,medium-sized,TRBV6-1,TGTGCCAGCAGTGAAGGAGGTTCGGACACCGGGGAGCTGTTTTTT,CASSEGGSDTGELFF
.,TRBJ2-7,.,TRBV7-9,TGTGCCAGCAGCTCAGTTGGGGGGCAGTACTTC,CASSSVGGQYF
.,TRBJ2-7,.,TRBV7-2,TGTGCCAGCAGCTTCGGTTTGGGCTACGAGCAGTACTTC,CASSFGLGYEQYF
.,TRBJ2-5,.,TRBV7-6,TGTGCCAGCAGCTCTAGCCCCCTCTCAGGTGTCTCATTACAAGAGACCCAGTACTTC,CASSSSPLSGVSLQETQYF
.,TRBJ1-1,.,TRBV7-9,TGTGCCAGCAGCCCGCGTGCGAACACTGAAGCTTTCTTT,CASSPRANTEAFF
.,TRBJ2-7,.,TRBV3-1,TGTGCCAGCAGCCAAGCGAGGATCAAAGGACATTGGGGATCCTACGAGCAGTACTTC,CASSQARIKGHWGSYEQYF
TRBD2,TRBJ2-5,.,TRBV5-5,TGTGCCAGCAGCTACCCCGAGCGGGCGGGGGGACAAGAGACCCAGTACTTC,CASSYPERAGGQETQYF
TRBD1,TRBJ1-6,few,TRBV5-4,TGTGCCAGCAGCTCCGCCAGGGGGCGCGGGTATAATTCACCCCTCCACTTT,CASSSARGRGYNSPLHF
.,TRBJ1-2,.,TRBV19,TGTGCCAGTAGGGATAACTATGGCTACACCTTC,CASRDNYGYTF
.,TRBJ2-2,.,TRBV24-1,TGTGCCACCAGTGATTTAGACACCGGGGAGCTGTTTTTT,CATSDLDTGELFF
.,TRBJ1-5,.,TRBV5-1,TGCGCCAGCAGCTTGGAACAGGTTAGCAATCAGCCCCAGCATTTT,CASSLEQVSNQPQHF
.,TRBJ1-1,.,TRBV24-1,TGTGCCACCAGTGTTGCCGGGTCCACTGAAGCTTTCTTT,CATSVAGSTEAFF
TRBD2,TRBJ2-1,.,TRBV20-1,TGCAGTGTAGAGGAGGCGGGGGTTTCCTACAATGAGCAGTTCTTC,CSVEEAGVSYNEQFF
.,TRBJ1-5,once,TRBV2,TGTGCCAGCAGTGAAGCGCCGCCGAATCAGCCCCAGCATTTT,CASSEAPPNQPQHF
TRBD2,TRBJ2-5,once,TRBV19,TGTGCCAGTAGTGGTGTCCGGACTAGCGGGGCCTGGGGGACCCAGTACTTC,CASSGVRTSGAWGTQYF
TRBD1,TRBJ1-2,.,TRBV20-1,TGCAGTGCTAGAAGGGCAGGGGGGGGCTATGGCTACACCTTC,CSARRAGGGYGYTF
.,TRBJ1-3,.,TRBV6-1,TGTGCCAGCAGTGATAAAGGCAGGGTCTCTGGAAACACCATATATTTT,CASSDKGRVSGNTIYF
TRBD2,TRBJ2-5,once,TRBV12-3/TRBV12-4,TGTGCCAGCACCTTAGCGGGGACCCAGTACTTC,CASTLAGTQYF
TRBD1,TRBJ1-5,.,TRBV9,TGTGCCAGCAGCGCCCACCGGACAGGCGGACTTTATAGCAATCAGCCCCAGCATTTT,CASSAHRTGGLYSNQPQHF
.,TRBJ2-3,.,TRBV20-1,TGCAGTGCCAACCCCGTGAGGGGGCGGGGTACAGATACGCAGTATTTT,CSANPVRGRGTDTQYF
.,TRBJ2-7,once,TRBV7-9,TGTGCCAGCAGCCCCCTCTACGAGCAGTACTTC,CASSPLYEQYF
.,TRBJ1-1,.,TRBV7-2,TGTGCCAGCAGCTCGTCCAGGGTCTCTGAAGCTTTCTTT,CASSSSRVSEAFF
.,TRBJ2-5,.,TRBV14,TGTGCCAGCAGCCGCCTGGGGTCCCGCCGGGAGACCCAGTACTTC,CASSRLGSRRETQYF
.,TRBJ2-2,.,TRBV27,TGTGCCAGCAGTTTTGGAGGCACCGGGGAGCTGTTTTTT,CASSFGGTGELFF
.,TRBJ2-3,.,TRBV30,TGTGCCTGGAGTAAATTTTCGGGAGATACGCAGTATTTT,CAWSKFSGDTQYF